This T cell receptor (beta chain) was profiled in a study of cytotoxic CD8 clonotypes in ibrutinib-treated CLL. Study-level points and caveats: Higher circulating CD8+ T-cell counts strongly accompanied higher baseline clonality, above age-matched healthy donors. With treatment, public clonotypes, which were uncommon, either contracted or remained stable.

Remarks on this clone: The target antigen is unknown.

The CDR3 has 17 residues. Looked up from germline, CDR1 is SGDLS and CDR2 is YYNGEE. V was cut by 4 bases and J by 4 bases, with 20 bases left in between. The repertoire was sequenced with immunoSEQ multiplex PCR; TCRdb's copy has only in-frame clones and lacks some. This table has about 140,000 clones, over 75% appearing once. The chain couples TRBV9 to TRBJ2-2, with D perhaps matching TRBD2 (5 bases). The TCR comes from a human donor with chronic lymphocytic leukemia. Sequencing was performed on PBMCs, taken after 36 months of ibrutinib treatment. For the CDR3, the DNA is TGTGCCAGCAGCTTCGCCCTGGGGAGCGGTCGCACCGGGGAGCTGTTTTTT. It yields the protein CASSFALGSGRTGELFF.